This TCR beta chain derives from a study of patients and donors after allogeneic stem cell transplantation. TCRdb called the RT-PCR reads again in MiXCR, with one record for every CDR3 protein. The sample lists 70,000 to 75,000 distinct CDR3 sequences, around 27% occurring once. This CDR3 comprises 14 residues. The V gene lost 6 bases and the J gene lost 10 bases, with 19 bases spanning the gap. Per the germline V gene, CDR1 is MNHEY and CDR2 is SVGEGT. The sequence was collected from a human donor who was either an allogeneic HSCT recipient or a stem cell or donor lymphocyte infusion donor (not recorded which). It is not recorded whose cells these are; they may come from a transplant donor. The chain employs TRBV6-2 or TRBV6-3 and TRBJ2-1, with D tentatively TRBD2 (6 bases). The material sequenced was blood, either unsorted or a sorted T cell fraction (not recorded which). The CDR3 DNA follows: TGTGCCAGCAGAAGACTAGAGGGGAACAGGGAGCAGTTCTTC. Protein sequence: CASRRLEGNREQFF.